This paragraph covers one TCR beta chain sequence. Trimming cost V 3 bases and J 4 bases, with 10 bases left between them. Per the germline V gene, CDR1 is MDHEN and CDR2 is SYDVKM. The CDR3 runs to 14 residues. The repertoire was sequenced with immunoSEQ multiplex PCR; TCRdb's copy has only in-frame clones and lacks some. The sample yields 95,000 to 130,000 clones, approximately 93% seen once. This entry belongs to a study of control samples from healthy donors and cancer patients. Sequenced sample: blood. The TCR was taken from a man aged 25 to 45 in good health. The gene calls are TRBV28 and TRBJ1-5; D is perhaps TRBD1 (6 bases). Written as DNA, the CDR3 is TGTGCCAGCAGTTTGGGACACGTAAATCAGCCCCAGCATTTT. Translated: CASSLGHVNQPQHF. The full variable domain, with the rest looked up from reference TRBV28 and TRBJ1-5, is DVKVTQSSRYLVKRTGEKVFLECVQDMDHENMFWYRQDPGLGLRLIYFSYDVKMKEKGDIPEGYSVSREKKERFSLILESASTNQTSMYLCASSLGHVNQPQHFGDGTRLSIL.